This entry lists 21 T cell receptor beta chains sequenced from one sample in a study of blood T cells in healthy people across ages. It was with a sample-barcoded 5' primer and a J-beta primer mix that a second PCR of about 7 to 12 cycles was run. From the 5' RACE reads, TCRdb called clonotypes with MiXCR, one entry per CDR3 protein. The sample records 1.5 million to 2 million distinct CDR3 sequences, roughly 52% being singletons. Specimen: blood. The receptors come from a woman between 40 and 50 years old in good health.

The rearrangement uses TRBV5-5 and TRBJ2-7; D is uncertain. The ends were cut back, 3 bases at V and 0 bases at J, with 16 bases in the middle. The CDR3 is made up of 16 amino acids. Germline V gene sequence: CDR1 SGHKS, CDR2 YYEKEE (reference sequence). The CDR3 nucleotides are TGTGCCAGCAGCTATGACCCTGATCTGAGCTCCTACGAGCAGTACTTC. It encodes CASSYDPDLSSYEQYF.

V usage is TRBV12-3 or TRBV12-4 and J usage is TRBJ2-3, with D perhaps matching TRBD1 (5 bases). Trimming removed 6 bases at V and 0 bases at J, with 10 bases between. CDR3 length equals 14 residues. CDR3: CASRVGPSTDTQYF. CDR3 nucleotides: TGTGCCAGCAGAGTGGGGCCTAGCACAGATACGCAGTATTTT.

V is TRBV6-5 and J is TRBJ2-5; D remains unclear. Per the germline V gene, CDR1 is MNHEY and CDR2 is SVGAGI. V was clipped by 7 bases and J by 1 base, with 10 bases between them. This CDR3 spans 13 amino acids. The CDR3 sequence: CASKIWGQETQYF. The CDR3 DNA follows: TGTGCCAGCAAGATTTGGGGCCAAGAGACCCAGTACTTC.

This clonotype came up a few times. This chain joins TRBV7-9 and TRBJ2-3; D gene ambiguous. Germline V gene lookup returns CDR1 SEHNR and CDR2 FQNEAQ (reference sequence). V lost 11 bases, J lost 0 bases, and 6 bases lay in between. The CDR3 contains 11 residues. The CDR3 region is CAQASTDTQYF. In nucleotides, the CDR3 is TGTGCCCAGGCTAGCACAGATACGCAGTATTTT.

The V call is TRBV11-2, the J call TRBJ1-4; TRBD1 is a possible D gene (6 bases). The V and J ends lost 1 base and 8 bases respectively, with 11 bases between them. Germline V CDR1 and CDR2: SGHAT, FQNNGV. The CDR3 runs 14 residues. The CDR3 DNA reads as TGTGCCAGCAGCTTAGGGGGGCAACGGGAAAAACTGTTTTTT. Translation: CASSLGGQREKLFF.

The sample holds a few counts of this clonotype. The chain employs TRBV7-2 and TRBJ2-3, with D perhaps assigned TRBD1 or TRBD2 (5 bases each). Deletions cut 6 bases from V and 0 bases from J, with 13 bases between. From germline, CDR1 is SGHTA and CDR2 FQGNSA. CDR3 length: 15 residues. CDR3 coding DNA: TGTGCCAGCAGTCACTGGGGGTCTAGCACAGATACGCAGTATTTT. Translation: CASSHWGSSTDTQYF.

The CDR3 nucleotides read TGTGCCAGCAGCCCTCGGGAGGGCACCGGGGAGCTGTTTTTT. Protein: CASSPREGTGELFF. This chain connects TRBV13 to TRBJ2-2, with TRBD2 matching over 8 bases. Unmatched junction bases numbered 3, after V lost 5 bases and J lost 4 bases. This CDR3 comprises 14 residues. Germline V lookup: CDR1 PRHDT, CDR2 FYEKMQ (reference sequence).

This chain uses TRBV27 with TRBJ2-1; 9 positions match TRBD1. The CDR3 runs to 15 residues. The junction had 9 bases not matched to a gene; V was cut back by 4 bases and J by 8 bases. CDR1 is MNHEY and CDR2 is SMNVEV in the germline V gene (reference sequence). CDR3 region: CASSYGTGSVYEQFF. The CDR3 DNA sequence: TGTGCCAGCAGTTACGGGACAGGGAGTGTCTATGAGCAGTTCTTC.

This clonotype has more than one count but fewer than ten. This chain connects TRBV11-2 to TRBJ1-4; 7 bases are a match to TRBD1. Germline values: CDR1 SGHAT, CDR2 FQNNGV. V shed 4 bases, J shed 4 bases, and the junction held 3 bases outside the gene matches. CDR3 size: 14 residues. The CDR3 bases are TGTGCCAGCAGCTACGGGACAGTTAATGAAAAACTGTTTTTT. This encodes CASSYGTVNEKLFF.

This clonotype appeared a few times. The chain carries TRBV29-1 and TRBJ1-2; D may be TRBD1 (5 bases). From germline, CDR1 is SQVTM and CDR2 ANQGSEA. Trimming left V 2 bases short and J 2 bases short, with 12 bases between. This CDR3 contains 14 residues. The CDR3 DNA reads TGCAGCGTTGAAATCGGGACGGTCAACTATGGCTACACCTTC. Protein sequence: CSVEIGTVNYGYTF.

This chain connects TRBV6-2 or TRBV6-3 to TRBJ1-2; no reliable D call. Deletions cut 5 bases from V and 6 bases from J, with 19 bases between. The germline CDR1 and CDR2 sequences are MNHEY and SVGEGT. This CDR3 comprises 15 residues. The chain's CDR3 is CASSRPGSRWDGYTF. The CDR3 nucleotides are TGTGCCAGCAGTCGCCCAGGTTCTCGATGGGATGGCTACACCTTC.

This clonotype was recorded many times. The chain uses TRBV27 and TRBJ2-6; D remains unclear. The length of the CDR3 is 13 residues. The V end lost 7 bases, the J end lost 2 bases, and 6 bases lay between the germline ends. CDR1 and CDR2 (germline): MNHEY, SMNVEV (reference sequence). CDR3 region: CASTRAGANVLTF. In DNA form, the CDR3 reads TGTGCCAGCACCCGAGCTGGGGCCAACGTCCTGACTTTC.

The rearrangement links TRBV4-3 to TRBJ2-3; D is possibly TRBD1 (6 bases). Trimming left V 8 bases short and J 1 base short, with 16 bases between. The CDR3 spans 15 residues. CDR1 is LGHNA and CDR2 is YSLEER in the germline V gene. The CDR3 DNA reads as TGCGCCAGCGGCCCCGCTGGACAGCGCACAGATACGCAGTATTTT. It yields the protein CASGPAGQRTDTQYF.

As regards this clonotype: A read error may be the cause here, since a much bigger clone is one base away. This rearrangement joins TRBV29-1 to TRBJ1-2; 7 bases agree with TRBD1. CDR1 is SQVTM and CDR2 is ANQGSEA in the germline V gene. Losses at the gene ends were 3 bases for V and 12 bases for J; bases not matched to a gene: 13. The CDR3 totals 13 residues. The CDR3 protein is CSVEGRGQSGNTF. CDR3 DNA sequence: TGCAGCGTTGAGGGGAGGGGACAGTCGGGCAACACCTTC.

This chain uses TRBV30 with TRBJ1-2, with D possibly matching TRBD1 (5 bases). Germline V lookup: CDR1 GTSNPN, CDR2 SVGIG (reference sequence). The CDR3 contains 12 residues. V gave up 4 bases and J gave up 4 bases, with 10 bases separating them. The CDR3 nucleotides read TGTGCCTGGATTTGGGGCCGCTATGGCTACACCTTC. It encodes CAWIWGRYGYTF.

The chain is built from TRBV27 and TRBJ1-2; D is perhaps TRBD1 (5 bases). V was shortened by 1 base and J by 7 bases, with 16 bases between the two germline ends. Germline CDR1 reads MNHEY; CDR2 reads SMNVEV (reference sequence). The CDR3 sequence is 15 residues long. CDR3 sequence: CASSLYPGQGGGYTF. CDR3 DNA sequence: TGTGCCAGCAGTTTATACCCCGGGCAGGGAGGTGGCTACACCTTC.

The chain combines TRBV29-1 with TRBJ1-2, with no clear D. The ends were cut back, 4 bases at V and 4 bases at J, with 10 bases in the middle. The length of the CDR3 is 12 residues. In germline, CDR1 is SQVTM, CDR2 ANQGSEA. CDR3 amino acids: CSVASPPYGYTF. The DNA of the CDR3 is TGCAGCGTTGCCAGCCCCCCCTATGGCTACACCTTC.

This chain connects TRBV5-1 to TRBJ2-1; D unclear. This CDR3 comprises 16 residues. Germline V lookup: CDR1 SGHRS, CDR2 YFSETQ. V dropped 1 base and J dropped 1 base, with 12 bases sitting between them. The CDR3 reads CASSLTGPPSYNEQFF. CDR3 bases: TGCGCCAGCAGCTTGACGGGCCCCCCGTCCTACAATGAGCAGTTCTTC.

The CDR3 nucleotides are TGTGCCAGCAGTGAATATGGGAGACCGGGGACTAGGACGGGGTTACGAGGGGCCCAGTACTTC. Its protein product is CASSEYGRPGTRTGLRGAQYF. The chain links TRBV25-1 to TRBJ2-5; 8 bases are a match to TRBD2. Germline V CDR1 and CDR2: MGHDK, SYGVNS. This CDR3 spans 21 amino acids. Trimming took 0 bases from V and 9 from J; bases not matched to a gene: 27.

The rearrangement joins TRBV6-5 to TRBJ1-6; D unresolved. Germline assignment: CDR1 MNHEY and CDR2 SVGAGI. The ends were cut back, 7 bases at V and 10 bases at J, with 17 bases in the middle. The CDR3 runs to 14 residues. The CDR3 DNA reads TGTGCCAGCACCCCGGGCCGGTCTGTCTCACCCCTCCACTTT. Amino acids: CASTPGRSVSPLHF.

V is TRBV27 and J is TRBJ2-7; the D gene could be TRBD1 or TRBD2 (5 bases each). The V gene's germline CDR1 is MNHEY and CDR2 SMNVEV (reference sequence). This CDR3 has 13 amino acids. The V and J ends lost 4 bases and 3 bases respectively, with 10 bases between them. For the CDR3, the DNA is TGTGCCAGCAGTTCCGGGGACCACTACGAGCAGTACTTC. This encodes CASSSGDHYEQYF.